Described below is a single T cell receptor beta chain sequence and its context. Its target is not known. The protocol was immunoSEQ multiplex PCR, while the TCRdb copy is restricted to in-frame clones and leaves out a portion. The sample records 260,000 or so clones, more than 75% being singletons. The data derive from a study of cytomegalovirus exposure and HLA in healthy donors. The CDR3 runs to 13 residues. The germline CDR1 and CDR2 sequences are SGDLS and YYNGEE. With 4 bases removed from V and 2 bases from J, the gap between germline ends came to 7 bases. General study findings and limits: TCR beta chains numbering roughly 150 were designated cytomegalovirus-associated.

The V call is TRBV9, the J call TRBJ2-1, with D unresolved. The clonotype comes from a young woman in good health and CMV-seronegative. The specimen sequenced was PBMCs. CDR3 sequence (DNA): TGTGCCAGCAGCCCCGCTACCTACAATGAGCAGTTCTTC. Residues: CASSPATYNEQFF.